Below, one TCR beta chain is given with its context. Its antigen target is currently unknown. No base quality values were provided; no much bigger clone lies one nucleotide off. The data belong to a study of PD-1 blockade in mismatch repair-deficient tumors (dated by TCRdb to about 2017). Regarding the complete study: Between September 2013 and late 2016, the trial enrolled roughly 80 consecutive patients with 11 to 12 types of mismatch repair-deficient cancer, all of whom had received prior treatment and were progressing. Tumor-associated T cell clones were tracked in the peripheral blood of patients responding to PD-1 blockade by deep sequencing of TCR CDR3 regions. Broader findings and caveats from the paper: Clones residing in the tumor, which were often undetectable in blood before treatment, expanded quickly after pembrolizumab and then contracted, generally before radiologic responses. Clonal expansion was elicited by three of the seven peptides, yielding around 130 unique blood TCRs of which seven were also found in tumor, and every positive peptide was derived from frameshift mutations.

The time point label here, explained by the study, means: approximately 10-day in vitro stimulation with candidate neoantigen peptide 3. For each enrolled patient, mismatch repair deficiency was established using either polymerase chain reaction or immunohistochemistry. A few patients who responded to pembrolizumab therapy underwent TCR sequencing. Each of roughly seven ELISpot-reactive candidate neoantigen peptides was used in an approximately 10-day in vitro stimulation prior to TCR sequencing. A control culture lacking peptide was run in an identical manner and was used as the baseline for calculation of clone fold changes. In the phase II trial, pembrolizumab PD-1 blockade was tested prospectively in advanced mismatch repair-deficient cancers, no matter which tissue of origin the cancers came from. From the cysteine through the phenylalanine, the CDR3 covers 13 amino acids. CDR3 DNA is the only sequence kept; it has 39 bases, read in frame from the first base. The trim is 4 bases for V and 7 bases for J, with a gap of 14 bases between the germline ends. According to the germline V gene, CDR1 reads SGHRS and CDR2 reads YFSETQ.

The library came from the immunoSEQ multiplex PCR assay. As for the original processing: A clone was classified as neoantigen-specific if the clone expanded significantly in response to the relevant peptide and did not expand significantly in response to any other peptide tested. TCRdb stores this immuneACCESS table with in-frame sequences only. Part of the clones is absent; in the studies checked, under half of the shortfall reflects unresolved V genes, and no reason is known for the rest. V and J calls and clone size are given by that table; D and trimming were obtained from the DNA. For this sample the table gives 9,000 to 10,000 clones, of which 85% to 95% were detected only once. The ten largest account for approximately 9.7% of the sample.

The sequencing used cells cultured in vitro, collected from a patient treated with pembrolizumab. The clonotype originates from an adult with mismatch repair-deficient cancer. The V and J genes are TRBV5-1 and TRBJ2-5, and TRBD2 may be the D gene, going by 6 matching bases. The CDR3 protein: CASSTSEEGTQYF. The DNA sequence is TGCGCCAGCAGCACGTCAGAGGAGGGGACCCAGTACTTC. The reference TRBV5-1 and TRBJ2-5 proteins fill in what lies around the CDR3, so the full variable domain reads KAGVTQTPRYLIKTRGQQVTLSCSPISGHRSVSWYQQTPGQGLQFLFEYFSETQRNKGNFPGRFSGRQFSNSRSEMNVSTLELGDSALYLCASSTSEEGTQYFGPGTRLLVL.